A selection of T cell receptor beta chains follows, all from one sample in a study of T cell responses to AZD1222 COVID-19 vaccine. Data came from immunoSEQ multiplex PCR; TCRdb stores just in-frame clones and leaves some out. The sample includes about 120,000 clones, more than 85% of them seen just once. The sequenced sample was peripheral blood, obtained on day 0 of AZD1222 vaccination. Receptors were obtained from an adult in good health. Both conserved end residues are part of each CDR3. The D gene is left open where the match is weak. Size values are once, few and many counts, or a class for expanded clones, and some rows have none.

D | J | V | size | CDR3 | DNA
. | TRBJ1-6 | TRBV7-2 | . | CASSGAWGLGNSPLHF | TGTGCCAGCAGCGGGGCTTGGGGGCTTGGAAATTCACCCCTCCACTTT
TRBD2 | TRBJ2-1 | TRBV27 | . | CASKTSGFYNEQFF | TGTGCCAGCAAGACTAGCGGTTTCTACAATGAGCAGTTCTTC
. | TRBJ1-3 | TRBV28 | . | CASSLRMIGAGNTIYF | TGTGCCAGCAGCCTCCGGATGATTGGCGCCGGAAACACCATATATTTT
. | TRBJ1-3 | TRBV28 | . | CASSLSSTIYF | TGTGCCAGCAGTTTATCCAGCACCATATATTTT
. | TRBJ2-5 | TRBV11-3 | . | CASSPGGDRTRGETQYF | TGTGCCAGCAGCCCGGGGGGTGACAGGACCCGAGGAGAGACCCAGTACTTC
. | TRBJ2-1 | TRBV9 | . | CASSVGDEAYEQFF | TGTGCCAGCAGCGTAGGAGATGAAGCCTATGAGCAGTTCTTC
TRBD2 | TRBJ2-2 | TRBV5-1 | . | CASSQRLASNTGELFF | TGCGCCAGCAGCCAAAGACTAGCGTCTAACACCGGGGAGCTGTTTTTT
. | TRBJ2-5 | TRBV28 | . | CATSRGGPKETQYF | TGTGCCACCTCTCGTGGGGGACCCAAAGAGACCCAGTACTTC
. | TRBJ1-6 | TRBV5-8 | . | CASSLSSPLHF | TGTGCCAGCAGCTTGTCTTCACCCCTCCACTTT
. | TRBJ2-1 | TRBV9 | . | CASNKQGLEQFF | TGTGCCAGCAACAAACAGGGATTGGAGCAGTTCTTC
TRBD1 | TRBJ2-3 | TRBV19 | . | CASSTGQGGPDTQYF | TGTGCCAGTAGTACGGGACAGGGAGGCCCAGATACGCAGTATTTT
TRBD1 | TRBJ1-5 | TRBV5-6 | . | CASSSARDRGGNQPQHF | TGTGCCAGCAGCTCAGCCCGGGACAGGGGAGGCAATCAGCCCCAGCATTTT
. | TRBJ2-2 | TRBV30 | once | CAWSLNTGELFF | TGTGCCTGGAGTTTGAACACCGGGGAGCTGTTTTTT
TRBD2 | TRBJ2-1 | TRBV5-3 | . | CARSLFCGRSSYNEQFF | TGTGCCAGAAGCTTGTTTTGCGGGAGGTCCTCCTACAATGAGCAGTTCTTC
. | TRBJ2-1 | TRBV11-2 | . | CASSLVLAAYNEQFF | TGTGCCAGCAGCTTGGTACTAGCCGCTTACAATGAGCAGTTCTTC
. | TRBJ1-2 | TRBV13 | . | CASSFPGQNINYGYTF | TGTGCCAGCAGCTTCCCGGGGCAGAATATTAACTATGGCTACACCTTC
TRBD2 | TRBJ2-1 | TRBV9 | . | CASSGPGTINEQFF | TGTGCCAGCAGCGGTCCCGGGACTATTAATGAGCAGTTCTTC
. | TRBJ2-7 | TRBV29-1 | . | CSVVLANPYEQYF | TGCAGCGTTGTCCTCGCCAACCCCTACGAGCAGTACTTC
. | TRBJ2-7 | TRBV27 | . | CASSSLGGGKSYEQYF | TGTGCCAGCAGTTCCCTTGGGGGCGGGAAATCCTACGAGCAGTACTTC
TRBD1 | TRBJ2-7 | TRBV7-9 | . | CASSFIGTARSEQYF | TGTGCCAGCAGCTTTATTGGGACAGCTAGGAGCGAGCAGTACTTC
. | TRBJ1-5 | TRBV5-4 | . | CASSLGGVLNQPQHF | TGTGCCAGCAGCTTAGGAGGGGTCCTCAATCAGCCCCAGCATTTT
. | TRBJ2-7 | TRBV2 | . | CASSETLWVRYF | TGTGCCAGCAGTGAAACCCTTTGGGTGCGGTACTTC
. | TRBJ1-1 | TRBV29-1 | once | CSVAARLMNTEAFF | TGCAGCGTTGCGGCCAGGCTCATGAACACTGAAGCTTTCTTT
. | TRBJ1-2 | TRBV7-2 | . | CASSSPGETNYGYTF | TGTGCCAGCAGCTCCCCCGGGGAAACAAACTATGGCTACACCTTC
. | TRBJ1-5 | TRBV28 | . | CASSLNQPQHF | TGTGCCAGCAGTTTGAATCAGCCCCAGCATTTT
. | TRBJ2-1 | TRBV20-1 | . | CSATRLGEQFF | TGCAGTGCTACCAGACTAGGTGAGCAGTTCTTC
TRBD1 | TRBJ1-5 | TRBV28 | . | CASSSLRQGSNQPQHF | TGTGCCAGCAGTTCCCTCCGACAGGGGTCAAATCAGCCCCAGCATTTT
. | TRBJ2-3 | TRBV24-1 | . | CATSAQGRTDTQYF | TGTGCCACCTCAGCTCAGGGGAGGACAGATACGCAGTATTTT
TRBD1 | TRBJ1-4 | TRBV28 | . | CASSLRDRPNEKLFF | TGTGCCAGCAGTTTACGGGACAGACCTAATGAAAAACTGTTTTTT
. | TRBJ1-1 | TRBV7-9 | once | CASSLSMNTEAFF | TGTGCCAGCAGCTTGTCCATGAACACTGAAGCTTTCTTT
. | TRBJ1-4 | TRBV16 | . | CASSLTTGNVGKLFF | TGTGCCAGCAGCCTGACCACGGGGAACGTGGGAAAACTGTTTTTT
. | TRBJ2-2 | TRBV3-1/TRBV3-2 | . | CASSPPDSPSRGGELFF | TGTGCCAGCAGCCCCCCGGACAGCCCGAGTCGGGGCGGGGAGCTGTTTTTT
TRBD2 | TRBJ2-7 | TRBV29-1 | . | CSVRREGYEQYF | TGCAGCGTTAGGCGGGAGGGATACGAGCAGTACTTC
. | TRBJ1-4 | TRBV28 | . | CASKTYWGLSGKLFF | TGTGCCAGCAAAACCTATTGGGGTCTTTCGGGAAAACTGTTTTTT
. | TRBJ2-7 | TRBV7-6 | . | CASSPTPKRSYEQYF | TGTGCCAGCAGCCCCACCCCGAAGAGATCCTACGAGCAGTACTTC
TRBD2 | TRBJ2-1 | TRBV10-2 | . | CASSALRLAGDNEQFF | TGCGCCAGCAGTGCCCTCCGACTAGCGGGGGATAATGAGCAGTTCTTC
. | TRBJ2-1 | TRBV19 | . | CASSLGGLGEQFF | TGTGCCAGTAGTTTGGGGGGTCTTGGTGAGCAGTTCTTC
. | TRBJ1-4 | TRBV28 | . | CASSPGQSEKLFF | TGTGCCAGCAGCCCTGGACAGTCTGAAAAACTGTTTTTT
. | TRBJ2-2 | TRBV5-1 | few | CASGENTGELFF | TGCGCCAGTGGGGAGAACACCGGGGAGCTGTTTTTT
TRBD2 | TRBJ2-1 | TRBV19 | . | CASSIGSSGGNEQFF | TGTGCCAGTAGTATTGGGTCTAGCGGGGGGAATGAGCAGTTCTTC
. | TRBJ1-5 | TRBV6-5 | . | CASSSPNQPIQHF | TGTGCCAGCAGTTCCCCCAATCAGCCAATCCAGCATTTT
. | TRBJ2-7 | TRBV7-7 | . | CASSPGGAEQYF | TGTGCTAGCAGCCCCGGGGGTGCCGAGCAGTACTTC
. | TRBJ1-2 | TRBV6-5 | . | CASIGLKKGSYTF | TGTGCCAGCATTGGCCTGAAGAAAGGCAGCTACACCTTC
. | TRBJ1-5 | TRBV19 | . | CASSNPTLRTQHF | TGTGCCAGTAGTAACCCCACCCTTCGAACCCAGCATTTT
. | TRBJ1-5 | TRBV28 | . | CASSSGGQPQHF | TGTGCCAGCAGTTCGGGGGGTCAGCCCCAGCATTTT
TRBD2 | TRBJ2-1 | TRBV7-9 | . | CASSPRGLAGANEQFF | TGTGCCAGCAGCCCGCGGGGACTAGCGGGAGCCAATGAGCAGTTCTTC
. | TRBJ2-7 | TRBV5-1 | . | CASSLDNTHEQYF | TGCGCCAGCAGCTTGGACAACACACACGAGCAGTACTTC
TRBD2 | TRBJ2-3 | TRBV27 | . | CASSFFASGTKGDPDTQYF | TGTGCCAGCAGTTTTTTCGCTAGCGGTACTAAAGGGGACCCAGATACGCAGTATTTT
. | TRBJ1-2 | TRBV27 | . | CASRETAGYGYTF | TGTGCCAGCAGGGAGACAGCCGGATATGGCTACACCTTC
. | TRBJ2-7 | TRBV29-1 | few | CSGGDMGSYEQYF | TGCAGCGGGGGGGACATGGGGTCCTACGAGCAGTACTTC
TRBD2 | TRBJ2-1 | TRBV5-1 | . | CASSWERGTNEQFF | TGCGCCAGCAGCTGGGAGCGGGGAACGAATGAGCAGTTCTTC
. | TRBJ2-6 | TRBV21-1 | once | CASSNTGKRGANVLTF | TGTGCCAGCAGCAATACAGGGAAGAGAGGGGCCAACGTCCTGACTTTC
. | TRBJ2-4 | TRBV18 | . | CASSLSGAPIVEYF | TGTGCCAGCTCACTTTCGGGGGCCCCCATAGTGGAGTACTTC
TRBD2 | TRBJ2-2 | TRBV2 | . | CASRGLGVGELFF | TGTGCCAGCAGAGGACTAGGGGTCGGGGAGCTGTTTTTT
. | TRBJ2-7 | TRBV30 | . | CASTRAGAYEQYF | TGTGCATCAACGAGGGCAGGCGCCTACGAGCAGTACTTC
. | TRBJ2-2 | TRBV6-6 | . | CASSYPSYTGELFF | TGTGCCAGCAGTTACCCTTCTTACACCGGGGAGCTGTTTTTT
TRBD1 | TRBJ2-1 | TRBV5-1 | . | CASSLAGTDGNEQFF | TGCGCCAGCAGCTTGGCGGGGACAGATGGCAATGAGCAGTTCTTC
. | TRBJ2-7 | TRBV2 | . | CASSERQNSRYF | TGTGCCAGCAGTGAGAGGCAAAACAGTCGGTACTTC
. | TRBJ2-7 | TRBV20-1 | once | CSATRVREQYF | TGCAGTGCTACTAGGGTTCGCGAGCAGTACTTC